The 15 T cell receptor beta chains reported below all come from one sample, sequenced in a study of cytomegalovirus exposure and HLA in healthy donors (dated by TCRdb to about 2017). Libraries were constructed by the immunoSEQ multiplex PCR assay. TCRdb mirrors the immuneACCESS table, restricted to in-frame sequences. Some clones are absent from its copies; in checked studies, under half trace to an unresolved V gene, and the reason for the others is unknown. The sample table contains 150,000 to 200,000 clones; only one count was recorded for roughly 83% of them. Together, the top ten hold more than 1.1% of the sample. Sequencing was performed on PBMCs. The receptors stem from a woman aged 18-30 years in good health and CMV-seronegative.

The chain employs TRBV29-1 and TRBJ2-1, with D tentatively TRBD1 (6 bases). Trimming pared 3 bases from V and 13 bases from J, leaving 10 bases between. CDR1 SQVTM and CDR2 ANQGSEA come from the germline V gene. The CDR3 covers 10 residues. CDR3 bases: TGCAGCGTTGAGGACAGTACACAGTTCTTC. The encoded protein is CSVEDSTQFF.

The V call is TRBV13, the J call TRBJ1-5, with D possibly being TRBD1 (6 bases). V was cut by 6 bases and J by 4 bases, with 16 bases left in between. Germline loops: CDR1 PRHDT, CDR2 FYEKMQ (reference sequence). The CDR3 extends over 15 amino acids. The CDR3 spells CASSSRGGENQPQHF. In DNA, the CDR3 is TGTGCCAGCAGTTCCCGAGGGGGTGAGAATCAGCCCCAGCATTTT.

This chain connects TRBV5-1 to TRBJ1-2, with 11 nucleotides matching TRBD1. The CDR3 length is 16 residues. Trimming removed 0 bases from V and 4 bases from J; junction bases left unmatched: 5. Germline values: CDR1 SGHRS, CDR2 YFSETQ. As DNA, the CDR3 is TGCGCCAGCAGCTTGGAAGGGACAGGGGGACCCTATGGCTACACCTTC. This encodes CASSLEGTGGPYGYTF.

The chain couples TRBV2 to TRBJ1-1, with TRBD1 identical over 8 bases. Germline CDR1 and CDR2: SNHLY and FYNNEI. The CDR3 covers 15 residues. V lost 3 bases, J lost 8 bases, and 11 bases stayed unmatched. For the CDR3, the DNA is TGTGCCAGCAGTGAGGGTTACAGGGGGTGGGTAGAAGCTTTCTTT. Protein product: CASSEGYRGWVEAFF.

The rearrangement joins TRBV12-5 to TRBJ2-1; 14 bases are a match to TRBD2. The CDR3 is 18 residues long. With V trimmed by 1 base and J by 7 bases, 9 bases remained unmatched. The germline V gene has CDR1 LGHNT and CDR2 FRNRAP. This chain's CDR3 is CASGLDNRLAGGFNEQFF. DNA of the CDR3: TGTGCTAGTGGTTTGGACAACCGACTAGCGGGAGGGTTTAATGAGCAGTTCTTC.

This sequence joins TRBV5-4 and TRBJ2-5; maybe TRBD1 (6 bases). CDR3 length: 15 amino acids. The V end lost 4 bases, the J end lost 0 bases, and 13 bases lay between the germline ends. From germline, CDR1 is SGHNT and CDR2 YYREEE (reference sequence). In nucleotides, the CDR3 is TGTGCCAGCAGCGCGGACAGACCGTACCAAGAGACCCAGTACTTC. It translates to CASSADRPYQETQYF. The full variable domain, with the rest looked up from reference TRBV5-4 and TRBJ2-5, is ETGVTQSPTHLIKTRGQQVTLRCSSQSGHNTVSWYQQALGQGPQFIFQYYREEENGRGNFPPRFSGLQFPNYSSELNVNALELDDSALYLCASSADRPYQETQYFGPGTRLLVL.

The CDR3 DNA reads TGTGCCTTCTCGGACAGGGACGACACTGAAGCTTTCTTT. Encoded protein: CAFSDRDDTEAFF. The chain is built from TRBV10-3 and TRBJ1-1; 8 nucleotides align to TRBD1. V trimming: 11 bases; J trimming: 3 bases; junction bases outside the gene matches: 8. Germline V gene data show CDR1 as ENHRY and CDR2 as SYGVKD. The CDR3 loop spans 13 amino acids.

This clone has a single count. The genes are TRBV11-2 and TRBJ2-2; 7 bases fit TRBD2. Germline V gene lookup returns CDR1 SGHAT and CDR2 FQNNGV. With V trimmed by 5 bases and J by 6 bases, 6 bases remained unmatched. The length of the CDR3 is 14 residues. DNA for the CDR3: TGTGCCAGCAGCCCCAGACTAGCCCCCGGGGAGCTGTTTTTT. It encodes CASSPRLAPGELFF.

The gene calls are TRBV27 and TRBJ1-1; tentative D call: TRBD1 (5 bases). In germline, CDR1 is MNHEY, CDR2 SMNVEV (reference sequence). This CDR3 contains 13 residues. The V end was cut by 4 bases, the J end by 6 bases, with 12 bases between. The CDR3 DNA reads as TGTGCCAGCAGTTCCTCAGGGTTGGCTGAAGCTTTCTTT. Amino acids: CASSSSGLAEAFF.

This chain joins TRBV6-1 and TRBJ1-4; no clear D gene. This CDR3 is 16 amino acids long. V was clipped by 2 bases and J by 3 bases, with 13 bases between them. Germline loops: CDR1 MNHNS, CDR2 SASEGT. The chain's CDR3 is CASSELRHLSNEKLFF. The CDR3 DNA is TGTGCCAGCAGTGAACTGCGGCATTTGTCTAATGAAAAACTGTTTTTT.

This chain uses TRBV19 with TRBJ2-7; D is possibly TRBD1 (6 bases). Trimming removed 5 bases from V and 1 base from J, with 15 bases in between. The CDR3 sequence is 15 residues long. The germline V gene has CDR1 LNHDA and CDR2 SQIVND (reference sequence). The CDR3 DNA sequence: TGTGCCAGTAGTGTGGGACACCCGGATTCCTACGAGCAGTACTTC. Translation: CASSVGHPDSYEQYF.

The chain is built from TRBV10-3 and TRBJ2-3, with D uncertain. This CDR3 comprises 15 residues. CDR1 and CDR2 (germline): ENHRY, SYGVKD. The ends were cut back, 0 bases at V and 4 bases at J, with 11 bases in the middle. For the CDR3, the DNA is TGTGCCATCAGTGAGTCTGGAGAGCCTCCAGATACGCAGTATTTT. It specifies CAISESGEPPDTQYF.

This chain links TRBV5-4 with TRBJ1-1, with 7 bases lining up with TRBD1. From germline, CDR1 is SGHNT and CDR2 YYREEE (reference sequence). The CDR3 runs to 16 residues. Germline trimming cut 9 bases from V and 0 bases from J; bases unmatched to any gene: 14. The CDR3 nucleotides read TGTGCCACCATGGGGACAGCCAAAATTATGAACACTGAAGCTTTCTTT. This codes for CATMGTAKIMNTEAFF. Using reference TRBV5-4 and TRBJ1-1 for the parts outside the CDR3, the full variable domain is ETGVTQSPTHLIKTRGQQVTLRCSSQSGHNTVSWYQQALGQGPQFIFQYYREEENGRGNFPPRFSGLQFPNYSSELNVNALELDDSALYLCATMGTAKIMNTEAFFGQGTRLTVV.

The chain joins TRBV5-8 to TRBJ1-1; TRBD1 is a possible D gene (6 bases). The CDR3 is made up of 14 amino acids. Germline CDR1 SGHTS, CDR2 YDEGEE. V shed 4 bases and J shed 0 bases, with 10 bases lying between them. The CDR3 loop is CASSRGTVNTEAFF. CDR3 nucleotide sequence: TGTGCCAGCAGCAGGGGGACGGTGAACACTGAAGCTTTCTTT.

This clone was recorded many times. The genes are TRBV10-1 and TRBJ1-2; TRBD1 aligns across 9 bases. The CDR3 covers 15 residues. Trimming took 0 bases from V and 8 from J; bases not matched to a gene: 7. Germline lookup yields CDR1 WNHNN and CDR2 SYGVQD (reference sequence). CDR3 nucleotides: TGCGCCAGCAGTGAGTCTCGGACAGGGGCCGGGGGCTACACCTTC. Translation: CASSESRTGAGGYTF.